This TCR beta chain was sequenced in a study of blood T cell repertoires in COVID-19. Overall study: The analysed material was cDNA or gDNA that came from T cells, B-cell-depleted T cells, or PBMCs.

Assignments of participants to cohorts depended upon their own reported clinical history. What the recovered Cohort 3 donors had was two negative PCRs, clearance, or symptom resolution. Study processing details: Reference gene primer amplification gave estimated nucleated cell counts. Some clones are missing from TCRdb's copy, which holds only in-frame ones; the method was immunoSEQ multiplex PCR. That table gives V, J and clone size, and the DNA gave D and trimming. Among 200,000 to 250,000 clones listed, 82% were seen once. Germline CDR1 and CDR2: SGHDT and YYEEEE. The CDR3 contains 15 residues. Losses at the gene ends were 3 bases for V and 2 bases for J; bases not matched to a gene: 6.

The chain joins TRBV5-6 to TRBJ2-7; 9 nucleotides agree with TRBD2. The specimen was PBMCs or T cells enriched from blood (not recorded which). This TCR derives from a woman between 55 and 75 years old who had recovered from COVID-19. In DNA, the CDR3 is TGTGCCAGCAGCTCTGTGACTAGCGGCACCTACGAGCAGTACTTC. Translation gives CASSSVTSGTYEQYF. Filled out from reference TRBV5-6 and TRBJ2-7, the complete variable domain reads DAGVTQSPTHLIKTRGQQVTLRCSPKSGHDTVSWYQQALGQGPQFIFQYYEEEERQRGNFPDRFSGHQFPNYSSELNVNALLLGDSALYLCASSSVTSGTYEQYFGPGTRLTVT.